Listed here is a single TCR beta chain. Antigen: not known. CDR1 and CDR2 (germline): SNHLY, FYNNEI. Deletions cut 2 bases from V and 2 bases from J, with 13 bases between. This CDR3 has 15 amino acids. The sample is drawn from a study of cytomegalovirus exposure and HLA in healthy donors. Study conclusions and caveats: In a later analysis, TCR beta V- and J-gene trimming was associated with a missense DCLRE1C variant. Across HLA loci, a later analysis found differing TCR association rates, with DRB1 most and HLA-C fewest.

Primers included in the PCR were 60 Vbeta and 13 Jbeta primers. Method: immunoSEQ multiplex PCR; TCRdb's copy keeps in-frame clones and lacks some. The sample includes over 120,000 clones, 65% to 80% seen only once; the top ten take about 7%. The rearrangement joins TRBV2 to TRBJ2-7, with D uncertain. This clonotype was sampled from a man under 40 in good health and CMV-seronegative. Sequenced input: PBMCs. The CDR3: CASSESWPKTYEQYF. CDR3 DNA: TGTGCCAGCAGTGAATCCTGGCCGAAAACCTACGAGCAGTACTTC.